The sequence of this TCR beta chain was determined in a study of T cell repertoires in cytomegalovirus infection. Overall study context: Selected CMV epitopes included recently identified HLA-C-restricted ones as well as well-studied HLA-B-restricted ones. Matching HLA type, along with CMV infection, was indicated by public TCR beta signatures.

TCRdb reanalysed the reads using MiXCR and keeps one entry per CDR3 protein. The sample shows approximately 220,000 distinct CDR3 sequences, around 40% of them seen only once. Study results and caveats: CMV-specific TCR beta clonotypes restricted by HLA-C dominated the ex vivo response.

The V gene end was trimmed by 4 bases and the J gene end by 4 bases; junction bases not matched to a gene: 5. The CDR3 covers 16 residues. Germline-derived CDR1 and CDR2 are KGHDR and SFDVKD. Details on this clonotype: Its cognate antigen is unknown.

The chain couples TRBV24-1 to TRBJ2-1, with 11 positions matching TRBD2. The sample in question was CD8+ T cells from cultured PBMCs, obtained from culture after CMV antigen stimulation. The sequence was collected from a human donor in good health (CMV status not recorded). Some clones in this sample may be carry-over from other donors' samples. The CDR3 DNA follows: TGTGCCACCAGTGACCTCGGGACTAGCGGTTACAATGAGCAGTTCTTC. Translating it yields CATSDLGTSGYNEQFF.